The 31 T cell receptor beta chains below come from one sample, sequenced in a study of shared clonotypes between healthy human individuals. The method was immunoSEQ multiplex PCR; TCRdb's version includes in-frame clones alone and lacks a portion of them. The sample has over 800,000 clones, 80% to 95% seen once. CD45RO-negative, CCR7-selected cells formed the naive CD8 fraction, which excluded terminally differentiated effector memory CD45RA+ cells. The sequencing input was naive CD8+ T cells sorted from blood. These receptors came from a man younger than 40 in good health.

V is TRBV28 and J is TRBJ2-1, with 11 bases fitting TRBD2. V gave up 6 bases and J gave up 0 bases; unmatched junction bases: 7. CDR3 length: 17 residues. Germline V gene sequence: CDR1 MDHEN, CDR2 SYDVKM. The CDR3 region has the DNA TGTGCCAGCAGCCCCGGACTAGCGGGTTCCTCCTACAATGAGCAGTTCTTC. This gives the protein CASSPGLAGSSYNEQFF.

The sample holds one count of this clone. The DNA for the CDR3 is TGCGCCAGCAGCGAGACAGGGGTAGAGACCCAGTACTTC. It encodes CASSETGVETQYF. J is TRBJ2-5 and V is TRBV5-1, with 8 nucleotides matching TRBD1. CDR3 length: 13 residues. Germline V gene lookup returns CDR1 SGHRS and CDR2 YFSETQ. The V and J ends lost 4 bases and 4 bases, in that order; junction bases with no gene match: 3.

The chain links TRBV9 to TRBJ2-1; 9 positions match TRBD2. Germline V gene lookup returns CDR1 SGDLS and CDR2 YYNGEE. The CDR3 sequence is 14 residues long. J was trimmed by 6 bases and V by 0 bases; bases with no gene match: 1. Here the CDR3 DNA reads TGTGCCAGCAGCGTAGAACTAGCGGGCAATGAGCAGTTCTTC. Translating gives CASSVELAGNEQFF.

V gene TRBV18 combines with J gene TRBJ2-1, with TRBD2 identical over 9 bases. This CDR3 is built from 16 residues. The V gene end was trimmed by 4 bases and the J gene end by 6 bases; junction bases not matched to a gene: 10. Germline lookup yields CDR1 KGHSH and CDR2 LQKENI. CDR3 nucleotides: TGTGCCAGCTCACGGGTACCTAGCGGGACTTCCAATGAGCAGTTCTTC. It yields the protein CASSRVPSGTSNEQFF.

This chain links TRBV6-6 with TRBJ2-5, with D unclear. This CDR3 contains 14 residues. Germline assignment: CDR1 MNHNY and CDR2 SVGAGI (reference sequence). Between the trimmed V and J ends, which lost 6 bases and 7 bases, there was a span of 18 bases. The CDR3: CASSLPLVRRTQYF. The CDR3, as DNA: TGTGCCAGCAGCCTCCCCCTAGTAAGGCGGACCCAGTACTTC.

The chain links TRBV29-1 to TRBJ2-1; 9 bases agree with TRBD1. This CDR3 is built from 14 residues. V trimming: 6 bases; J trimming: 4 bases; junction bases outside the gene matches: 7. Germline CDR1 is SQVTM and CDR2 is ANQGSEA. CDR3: CSVGTGNTYNEQFF. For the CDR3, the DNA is TGCAGCGTGGGGACAGGGAATACGTACAATGAGCAGTTCTTC.

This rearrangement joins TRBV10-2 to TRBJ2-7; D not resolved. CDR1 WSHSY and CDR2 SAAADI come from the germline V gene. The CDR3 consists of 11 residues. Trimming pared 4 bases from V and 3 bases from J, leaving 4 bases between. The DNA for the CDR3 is TGCGCCAGCAGTGCCAACTACGAGCAGTACTTC. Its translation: CASSANYEQYF.

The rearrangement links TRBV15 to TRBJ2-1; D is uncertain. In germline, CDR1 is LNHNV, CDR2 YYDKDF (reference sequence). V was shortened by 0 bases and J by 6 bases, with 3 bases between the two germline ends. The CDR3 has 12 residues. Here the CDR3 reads CATSRDTNEQFF. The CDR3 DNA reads TGTGCCACCAGCAGAGATACCAATGAGCAGTTCTTC. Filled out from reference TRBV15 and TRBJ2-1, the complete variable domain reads DAMVIQNPRYQVTQFGKPVTLSCSQTLNHNVMYWYQQKSSQAPKLLFHYYDKDFNNEADTPDNFQSRRPNTSFCFLDIRSPGLGDTAMYLCATSRDTNEQFFGPGTRLTVL.

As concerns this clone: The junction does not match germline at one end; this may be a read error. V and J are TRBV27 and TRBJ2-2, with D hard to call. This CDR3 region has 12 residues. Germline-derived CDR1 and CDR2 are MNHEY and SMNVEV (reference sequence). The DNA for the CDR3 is TGTGCCAGCAGTTTTAACAGCGGGGAGCTGTTTTTT. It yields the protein CASSFNSGELFF.

The CDR3: CASSLEASEPRHNEQFF. Written as DNA, the CDR3 is TGTGCCAGCAGCTTGGAGGCTAGCGAGCCAAGACACAATGAGCAGTTCTTC. The V call is TRBV5-4, the J call TRBJ2-1; tentative D call: TRBD2 (6 bases). Between the trimmed V and J ends, which lost 0 bases and 5 bases, there was a span of 18 bases. The length of the CDR3 is 17 residues. Germline lookup yields CDR1 SGHNT and CDR2 YYREEE (reference sequence).

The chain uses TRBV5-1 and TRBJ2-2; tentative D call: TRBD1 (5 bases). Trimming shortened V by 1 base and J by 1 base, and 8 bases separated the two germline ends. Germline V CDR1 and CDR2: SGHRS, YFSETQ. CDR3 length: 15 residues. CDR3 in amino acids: CASSLKGWNTGELFF. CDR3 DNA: TGCGCCAGCAGCTTGAAGGGGTGGAACACCGGGGAGCTGTTTTTT.

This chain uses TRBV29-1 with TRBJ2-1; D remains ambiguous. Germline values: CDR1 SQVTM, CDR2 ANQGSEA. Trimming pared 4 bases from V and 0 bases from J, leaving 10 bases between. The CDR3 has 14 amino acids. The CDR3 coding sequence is TGCAGCGTTGGCGGAAGGAGCTCCTACAATGAGCAGTTCTTC. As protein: CSVGGRSSYNEQFF.

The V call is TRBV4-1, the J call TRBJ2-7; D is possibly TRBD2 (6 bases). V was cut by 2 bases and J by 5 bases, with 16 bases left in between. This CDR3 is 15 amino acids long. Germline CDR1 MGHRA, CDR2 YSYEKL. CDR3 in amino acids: CASSQRMGLTDEQYF. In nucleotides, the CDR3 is TGCGCCAGCAGCCAACGTATGGGACTCACCGACGAGCAGTACTTC.

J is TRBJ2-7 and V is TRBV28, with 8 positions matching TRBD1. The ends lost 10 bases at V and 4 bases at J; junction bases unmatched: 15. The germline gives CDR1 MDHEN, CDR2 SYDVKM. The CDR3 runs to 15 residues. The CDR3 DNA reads TGTGCCACCCGAACGGACAGGGTGGAACTTTACGAGCAGTACTTC. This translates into CATRTDRVELYEQYF. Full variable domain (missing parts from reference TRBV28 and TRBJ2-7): DVKVTQSSRYLVKRTGEKVFLECVQDMDHENMFWYRQDPGLGLRLIYFSYDVKMKEKGDIPEGYSVSREKKERFSLILESASTNQTSMYLCATRTDRVELYEQYFGPGTRLTVT.

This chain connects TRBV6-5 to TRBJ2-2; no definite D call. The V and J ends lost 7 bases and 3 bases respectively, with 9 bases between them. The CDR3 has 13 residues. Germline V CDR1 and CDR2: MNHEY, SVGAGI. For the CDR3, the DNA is TGTGCCAGCACGCCGGATTACACCGGGGAGCTGTTTTTT. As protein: CASTPDYTGELFF.

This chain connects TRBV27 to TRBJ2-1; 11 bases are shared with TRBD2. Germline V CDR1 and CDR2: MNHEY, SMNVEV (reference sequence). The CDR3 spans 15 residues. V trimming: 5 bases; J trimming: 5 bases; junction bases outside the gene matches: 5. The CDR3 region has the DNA TGTGCCAGCAGTCCCGGGACTAGCGGAAACAATGAGCAGTTCTTC. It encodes CASSPGTSGNNEQFF.

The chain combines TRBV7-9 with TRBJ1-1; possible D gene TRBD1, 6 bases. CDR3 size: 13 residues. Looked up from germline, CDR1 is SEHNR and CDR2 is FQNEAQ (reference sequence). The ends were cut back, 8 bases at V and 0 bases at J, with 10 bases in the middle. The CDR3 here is CASAGTLNTEAFF. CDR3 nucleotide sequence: TGTGCCAGCGCCGGGACACTGAACACTGAAGCTTTCTTT.

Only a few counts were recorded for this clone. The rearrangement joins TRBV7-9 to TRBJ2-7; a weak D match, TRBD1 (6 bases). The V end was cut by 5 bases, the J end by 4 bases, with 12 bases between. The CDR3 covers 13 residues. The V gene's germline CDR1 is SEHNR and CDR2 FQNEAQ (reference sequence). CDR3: CASSPRDKYEQYF. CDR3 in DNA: TGTGCCAGCAGCCCCCGGGACAAATACGAGCAGTACTTC. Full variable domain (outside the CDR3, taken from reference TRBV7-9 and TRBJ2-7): DTGVSQNPRHKITKRGQNVTFRCDPISEHNRLYWYRQTLGQGPEFLTYFQNEAQLEKSRLLSDRFSAERPKGSFSTLEIQRTEQGDSAMYLCASSPRDKYEQYFGPGTRLTVT.

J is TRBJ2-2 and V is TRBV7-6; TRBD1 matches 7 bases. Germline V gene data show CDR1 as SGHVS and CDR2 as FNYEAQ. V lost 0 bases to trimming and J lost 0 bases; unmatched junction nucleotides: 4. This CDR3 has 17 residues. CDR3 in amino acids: CASSLAVQGTNTGELFF. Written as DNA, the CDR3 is TGTGCCAGCAGCTTAGCGGTACAGGGGACGAACACCGGGGAGCTGTTTTTT.

CDR3 coding DNA: TGTGCCAGCAGTGTACGACTAGCGGTGGGGGGGACCTACAATGAGCAGTTCTTC. It specifies CASSVRLAVGGTYNEQFF. The chain has TRBV2 and TRBJ2-1; 9 bases line up with TRBD2. CDR3 length: 18 amino acids. Germline V lookup: CDR1 SNHLY, CDR2 FYNNEI. With V trimmed by 4 bases and J by 2 bases, 12 bases remained unmatched.

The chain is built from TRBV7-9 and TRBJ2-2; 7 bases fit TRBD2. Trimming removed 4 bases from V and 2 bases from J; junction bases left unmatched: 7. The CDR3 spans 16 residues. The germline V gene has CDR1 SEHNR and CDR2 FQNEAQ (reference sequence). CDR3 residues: CASSSMSGINTGELFF. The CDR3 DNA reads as TGTGCCAGCAGCTCCATGAGCGGGATTAACACCGGGGAGCTGTTTTTT.

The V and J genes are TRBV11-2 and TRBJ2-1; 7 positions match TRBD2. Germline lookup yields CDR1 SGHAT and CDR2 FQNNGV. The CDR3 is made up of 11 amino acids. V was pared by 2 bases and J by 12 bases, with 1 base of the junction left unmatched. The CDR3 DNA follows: TGTGCCAGCAGCTTATTAGCGGGGCAGTTCTTC. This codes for CASSLLAGQFF. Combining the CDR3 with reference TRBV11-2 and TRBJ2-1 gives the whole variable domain EAGVAQSPRYKIIEKRQSVAFWCNPISGHATLYWYQQILGQGPKLLIQFQNNGVVDDSQLPKDRFSAERLKGVDSTLKIQPAKLEDSAVYLCASSLLAGQFFGPGTRLTVL.

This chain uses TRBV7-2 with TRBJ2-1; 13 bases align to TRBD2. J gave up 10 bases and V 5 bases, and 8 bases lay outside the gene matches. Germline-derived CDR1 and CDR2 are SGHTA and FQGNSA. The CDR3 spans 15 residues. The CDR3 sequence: CASSQGLAGIWEQFF. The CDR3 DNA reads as TGTGCCAGCAGCCAGGGACTAGCGGGAATTTGGGAGCAGTTCTTC.

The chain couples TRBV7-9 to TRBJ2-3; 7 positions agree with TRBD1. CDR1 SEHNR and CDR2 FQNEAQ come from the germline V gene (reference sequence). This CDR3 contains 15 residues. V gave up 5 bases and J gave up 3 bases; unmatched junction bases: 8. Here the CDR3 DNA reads TGTGCCAGCAGCCCCCCGGGACAGCCGACAGATACGCAGTATTTT. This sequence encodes CASSPPGQPTDTQYF. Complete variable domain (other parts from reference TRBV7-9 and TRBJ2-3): DTGVSQNPRHKITKRGQNVTFRCDPISEHNRLYWYRQTLGQGPEFLTYFQNEAQLEKSRLLSDRFSAERPKGSFSTLEIQRTEQGDSAMYLCASSPPGQPTDTQYFGPGTRLTVL.

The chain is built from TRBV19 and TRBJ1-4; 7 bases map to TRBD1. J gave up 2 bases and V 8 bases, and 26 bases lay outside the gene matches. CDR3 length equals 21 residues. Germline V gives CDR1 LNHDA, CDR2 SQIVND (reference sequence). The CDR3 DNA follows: TGTGCCAGTCTAGGACCTCGAGATCCCCGGGCAGGGGGTGTCACTAATGAAAAACTGTTTTTT. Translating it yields CASLGPRDPRAGGVTNEKLFF. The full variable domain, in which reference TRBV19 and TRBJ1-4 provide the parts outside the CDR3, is DGGITQSPKYLFRKEGQNVTLSCEQNLNHDAMYWYRQDPGQGLRLIYYSQIVNDFQKGDIAEGYSVSREKKESFPLTVTSAQKNPTAFYLCASLGPRDPRAGGVTNEKLFFGSGTQLSVL.

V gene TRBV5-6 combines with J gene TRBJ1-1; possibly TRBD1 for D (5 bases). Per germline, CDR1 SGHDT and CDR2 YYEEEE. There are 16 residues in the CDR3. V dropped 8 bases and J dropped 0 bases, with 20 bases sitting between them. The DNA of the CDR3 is TGTGCCAGGATCGGGACCTGGGGATTGATGAACACTGAAGCTTTCTTT. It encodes CARIGTWGLMNTEAFF.

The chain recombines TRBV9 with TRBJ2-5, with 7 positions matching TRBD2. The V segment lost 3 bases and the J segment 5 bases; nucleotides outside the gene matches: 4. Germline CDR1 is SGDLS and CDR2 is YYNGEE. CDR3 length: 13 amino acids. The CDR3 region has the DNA TGTGCCAGCAGCGAGGGACTATCGGAGACCCAGTACTTC. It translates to CASSEGLSETQYF.

The DNA for the CDR3 is TGTGCCAGCAGCGTCGTGAGTTTAGGACCCCTCCACTTT. This codes for CASSVVSLGPLHF. This chain links TRBV7-2 with TRBJ1-6; D unclear. V lost 5 bases, J lost 12 bases, and 14 bases lay in between. The germline gives CDR1 SGHTA, CDR2 FQGNSA. The length of the CDR3 is 13 residues. Looking up the rest from reference TRBV7-2 and TRBJ1-6 gives the full variable domain: GAGVSQSPSNKVTEKGKDVELRCDPISGHTALYWYRQSLGQGLEFLIYFQGNSAPDKSGLPSDRFSAERTGGSVSTLTIQRTQQEDSAVYLCASSVVSLGPLHFGNGTRLTVT.

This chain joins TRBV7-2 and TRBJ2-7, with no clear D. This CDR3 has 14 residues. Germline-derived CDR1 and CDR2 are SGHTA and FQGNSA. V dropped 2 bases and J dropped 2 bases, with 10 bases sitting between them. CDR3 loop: CASSLRWQPYEQYF. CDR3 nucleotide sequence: TGTGCCAGCAGCTTAAGGTGGCAACCCTACGAGCAGTACTTC.

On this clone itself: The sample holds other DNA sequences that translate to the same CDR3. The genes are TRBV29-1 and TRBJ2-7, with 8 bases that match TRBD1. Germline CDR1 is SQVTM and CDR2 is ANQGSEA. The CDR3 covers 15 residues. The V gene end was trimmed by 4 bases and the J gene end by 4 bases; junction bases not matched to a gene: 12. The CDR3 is CSVAAEDRAYYEQYF. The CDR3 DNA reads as TGCAGCGTTGCTGCGGAGGACAGGGCATATTACGAGCAGTACTTC.

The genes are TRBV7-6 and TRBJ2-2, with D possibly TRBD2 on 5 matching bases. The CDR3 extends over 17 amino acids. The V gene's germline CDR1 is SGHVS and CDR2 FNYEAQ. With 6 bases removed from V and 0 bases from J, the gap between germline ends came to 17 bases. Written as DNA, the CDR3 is TGTGCCAGCAGTAGCTTAGGAATTAGCGCGAACACCGGGGAGCTGTTTTTT. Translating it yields CASSSLGISANTGELFF.